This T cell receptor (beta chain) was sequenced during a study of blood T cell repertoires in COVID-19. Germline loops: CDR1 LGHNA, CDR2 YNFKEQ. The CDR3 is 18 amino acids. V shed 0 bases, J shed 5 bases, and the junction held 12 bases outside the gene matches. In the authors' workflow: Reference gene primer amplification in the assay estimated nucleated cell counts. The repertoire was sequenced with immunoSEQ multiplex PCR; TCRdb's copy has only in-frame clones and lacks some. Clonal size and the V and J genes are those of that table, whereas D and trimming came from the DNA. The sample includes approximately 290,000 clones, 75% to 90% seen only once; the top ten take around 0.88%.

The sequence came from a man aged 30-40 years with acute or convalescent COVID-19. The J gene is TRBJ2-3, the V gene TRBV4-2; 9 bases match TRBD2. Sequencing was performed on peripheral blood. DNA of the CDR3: TGTGCCAGCAGCCAAGATCCCGCTAGCGGGGAGGATGAAGATACGCAGTATTTT. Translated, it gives CASSQDPASGEDEDTQYF.